A selection of T cell receptor beta chains follows, all from one sample in a study of OX40 agonist ivuxolimab in advanced cancers. Measured with immunoSEQ multiplex PCR; TCRdb has only the in-frame clones, and not every one. The sample includes 9,000 to 15,000 clones, about 86% seen only once; the top ten take 45% to 50%. Sample: CD4+ or CD8+ T cells sorted from blood, taken in a trial of the OX40 agonist ivuxolimab. The source of these receptors is an adult with an advanced solid tumor such as melanoma, head and neck, liver or kidney cancer. Both conserved end residues are part of each CDR3. The D gene is left open where the match is weak.

v_gene	j_gene	d_gene	CDR3aa
TRBV1	TRBJ2-3	-	CTSSQEWRGRLAGHTDTQYF
TRBV4-1	TRBJ1-5	-	CASSQVTAGSYLSQHF
TRBV5-5	TRBJ2-1	-	CASSLVGSGTSYNEQFF
TRBV7-9	TRBJ2-1	-	CASSPAVHNEQFF
TRBV28	TRBJ1-2	-	CASSLMGGYTF
TRBV4-1	TRBJ2-3	-	CASSQETLRTDTQYF
TRBV15	TRBJ2-5	-	CATSRTLLRRDETQYF
TRBV5-6	TRBJ2-1	-	CASSLGVEQFF
TRBV7-9	TRBJ2-7	-	CASSLGAYEQYF
TRBV7-8	-	-	CASGESSYEQYF
TRBV6-5	TRBJ2-7	-	CASSDIGGPYEQYF
TRBV4-1	TRBJ2-1	-	CASSLDTSSYNEQFF
TRBV6-5	TRBJ2-7	-	CASRIRTGPGYEQYF
TRBV27	TRBJ2-1	-	CASRSGGAGYFEQFF
TRBV7-8	TRBJ2-5	-	CASSLVGQWETQYF
TRBV7-8	TRBJ2-3	-	CASSAQQAFGTDTQYF
TRBV7-6	TRBJ2-4	-	CASSLGWGQAKNIQYF
TRBV7-9	TRBJ2-3	-	CASSGNGDTQYF
TRBV19	TRBJ2-5	TRBD1	CASINRGLETQYF
TRBV29-1	TRBJ1-1	-	CSAPRDGEAFF
TRBV4-3	TRBJ2-7	TRBD2	CASSQIGTSPYEQYF
TRBV30	TRBJ2-3	-	CAFQGGADTQYF
TRBV7-3	TRBJ2-5	TRBD1	CARDRQQGTQYF
TRBV7-3	TRBJ2-3	-	CASSLGPGQDTQYF
TRBV9	TRBJ1-1	-	CASSVEAFTEAFF
TRBV9	TRBJ2-1	-	CASSVSRDSQGHEQFF